This T cell receptor beta chain was identified during a study of CD8 T cells in Susac syndrome. Study-level information: When blood was drawn, patients with Susac syndrome were on intravenous immunoglobulin alone, on corticosteroids, or therapy-naive.

RNA in amounts of roughly 0.5 to 1 ug was reverse transcribed with random hexamers. TCRdb reprocessed the immunoSEQ multiplex PCR reads with MiXCR, giving one entry per CDR3 protein. In the table there are some 180,000 distinct CDR3 sequences, around 94% of which are singletons. Germline V gives CDR1 DFQATT, CDR2 SNEGSKA (reference sequence). Trimming shortened V by 0 bases and J by 0 bases, and 9 bases separated the two germline ends. CDR3 size: 15 residues. Sequences were obtained from CD4+ T cells from PBMCs. This TCR derives from a human donor with Susac syndrome. This chain connects TRBV20-1 to TRBJ2-1; D gene uncertain. The CDR3 is CSARDGRNSYNEQFF. The DNA of the CDR3 is TGCAGTGCTAGAGATGGACGGAACTCCTACAATGAGCAGTTCTTC.